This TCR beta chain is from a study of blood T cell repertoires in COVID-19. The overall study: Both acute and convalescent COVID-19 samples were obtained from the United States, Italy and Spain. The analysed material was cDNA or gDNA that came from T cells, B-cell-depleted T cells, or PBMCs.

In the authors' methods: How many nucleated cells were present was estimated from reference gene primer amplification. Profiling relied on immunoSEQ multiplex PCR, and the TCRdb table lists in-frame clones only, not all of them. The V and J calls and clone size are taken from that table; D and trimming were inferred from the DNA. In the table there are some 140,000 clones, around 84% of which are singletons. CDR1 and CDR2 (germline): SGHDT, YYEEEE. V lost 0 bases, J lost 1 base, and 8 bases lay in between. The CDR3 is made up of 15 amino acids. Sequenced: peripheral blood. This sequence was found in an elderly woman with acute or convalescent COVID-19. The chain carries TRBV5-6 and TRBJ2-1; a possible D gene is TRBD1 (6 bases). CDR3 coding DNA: TGTGCCAGCAGCTTGGCTGGGACATCCTACAATGAGCAGTTCTTC. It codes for CASSLAGTSYNEQFF.